This T cell receptor (beta chain) emerged from a study of T cell repertoires in cytomegalovirus infection. Turning to the study itself: HLA-B-restricted CMV epitopes that are well studied, plus recently identified HLA-C-restricted ones, were used by the study. It can be stated that public TCR beta signatures indicated CMV infection as well as a matching HLA type. Points from the study as a whole: The ex vivo response showed dominance by HLA-C-restricted CMV-specific TCR beta clonotypes.

This clonotype was recorded a few times. Its antigen is still unknown. TCRdb reprocessed the reads with MiXCR, giving one entry per CDR3 protein. The table records about 770,000 distinct CDR3 sequences, about 29% of them present only once. The CDR3 has 15 amino acids. Germline CDR1 is MDHEN and CDR2 is SYDVKM. V dropped 1 base and J dropped 0; count of bases not matched to a gene: 3. This TCR derives from a human donor in good health (CMV status not recorded). Some clones in this sample may be carry-over from other donors' samples. Sample: cultured CD8+ T cells from PBMCs, taken from culture after CMV antigen stimulation. This chain links TRBV28 with TRBJ2-7, with 7 nucleotides matching TRBD1. The CDR3 sequence: CASSLSGGVSYEQYV. In nucleotides, the CDR3 is TGTGCCAGCAGTTTATCAGGGGGAGTCTCCTACGAGCAGTACGTC.